What follows is one T cell receptor (beta chain) and its context. Its recognized antigen is unknown. No clone much larger than this one lies a single base away; base qualities are absent. V and J are trimmed by 0 bases and 4 bases, and the gene matches miss 6 bases of the junction. Its CDR3 holds 16 amino acids, cysteine through phenylalanine. The retained sequence is limited to the CDR3, 48 bases, with the frame set at the first base. CDR1 and CDR2 were assigned from the germline V gene as MDHEN and SYDVKM. This specimen belongs to a study of blood T cell repertoires in COVID-19 (dated by TCRdb to the early 2020s). With regard to the full study: Samples from collaborators originated in the United States, Italy and Spain and spanned both the acute and convalescent phases of COVID-19. Samples came from the ongoing ImmuneRACE study (first 160 participants) plus 1,254 subjects from 6 global collaborators. The material from the prospective study consisted of cDNA or gDNA derived from T cells, B-cell-depleted T cells, or PBMCs. HLA class I and class II types, where available, came from metadata supplied by the sample provider rather than from assay-based typing. Deeply sampled blood TCRbeta repertoires from subjects exposed to, actively infected with, or recovered from COVID-19 were included in the dataset. Nearly every sample came with metadata listing a de-identified subject ID, COVID-19 status, age in years and sex. The repertoires were made available in a free public database intended to serve as a resource for research on the immune response to SARS-CoV-2. General findings and caveats noted by the study authors: The quantity of clinical and demographic metadata differed by source and by participant and was supplied without curation.

The collaborating institutions used their own protocols to collect whole blood in K2EDTA tubes. For TCRbeta analysis, collaborator samples were shipped as frozen whole blood, as isolated PBMCs, or as DNA extracted from either sample type. TCRbeta CDR3 regions were amplified from genomic DNA by means of the immunoSEQ Assay, a bias-controlled multiplex PCR. Concerning the study's data processing: The number of nucleated cells in each sample was estimated by amplification of reference gene primers within the assay. To quantify the absolute abundance of each unique TCRbeta CDR3 rearrangement, sequence reads were collapsed and filtered. Productive Simpson clonality was computed per sample as the square root of Simpson's diversity index over productive rearrangements. Imported from immuneACCESS, the table was reduced by TCRdb to in-frame sequences with V and J called. These copies leave out some clones; in studies compared against another copy, an unresolved V gene accounts for under half, and the cause of the remainder is not known. For V, J and clone size, that table is used; D and trimming come from the DNA. The sample includes around 140,000 clones, with approximately 88% observed a single time. The top ten clonotypes cover about 1.8% of the sample.

In this chain, TRBV28 is recombined with TRBJ2-1; TRBD1 agrees with 7 junctional bases. The origin of this receptor is a woman aged 50 to 60 with acute or convalescent COVID-19. Sequencing was done on a sample of peripheral blood. The CDR3 corresponds to CASSLWTGSGYNEQFF. The DNA reads TGTGCCAGCAGTTTATGGACAGGGTCAGGATACAATGAGCAGTTCTTC.